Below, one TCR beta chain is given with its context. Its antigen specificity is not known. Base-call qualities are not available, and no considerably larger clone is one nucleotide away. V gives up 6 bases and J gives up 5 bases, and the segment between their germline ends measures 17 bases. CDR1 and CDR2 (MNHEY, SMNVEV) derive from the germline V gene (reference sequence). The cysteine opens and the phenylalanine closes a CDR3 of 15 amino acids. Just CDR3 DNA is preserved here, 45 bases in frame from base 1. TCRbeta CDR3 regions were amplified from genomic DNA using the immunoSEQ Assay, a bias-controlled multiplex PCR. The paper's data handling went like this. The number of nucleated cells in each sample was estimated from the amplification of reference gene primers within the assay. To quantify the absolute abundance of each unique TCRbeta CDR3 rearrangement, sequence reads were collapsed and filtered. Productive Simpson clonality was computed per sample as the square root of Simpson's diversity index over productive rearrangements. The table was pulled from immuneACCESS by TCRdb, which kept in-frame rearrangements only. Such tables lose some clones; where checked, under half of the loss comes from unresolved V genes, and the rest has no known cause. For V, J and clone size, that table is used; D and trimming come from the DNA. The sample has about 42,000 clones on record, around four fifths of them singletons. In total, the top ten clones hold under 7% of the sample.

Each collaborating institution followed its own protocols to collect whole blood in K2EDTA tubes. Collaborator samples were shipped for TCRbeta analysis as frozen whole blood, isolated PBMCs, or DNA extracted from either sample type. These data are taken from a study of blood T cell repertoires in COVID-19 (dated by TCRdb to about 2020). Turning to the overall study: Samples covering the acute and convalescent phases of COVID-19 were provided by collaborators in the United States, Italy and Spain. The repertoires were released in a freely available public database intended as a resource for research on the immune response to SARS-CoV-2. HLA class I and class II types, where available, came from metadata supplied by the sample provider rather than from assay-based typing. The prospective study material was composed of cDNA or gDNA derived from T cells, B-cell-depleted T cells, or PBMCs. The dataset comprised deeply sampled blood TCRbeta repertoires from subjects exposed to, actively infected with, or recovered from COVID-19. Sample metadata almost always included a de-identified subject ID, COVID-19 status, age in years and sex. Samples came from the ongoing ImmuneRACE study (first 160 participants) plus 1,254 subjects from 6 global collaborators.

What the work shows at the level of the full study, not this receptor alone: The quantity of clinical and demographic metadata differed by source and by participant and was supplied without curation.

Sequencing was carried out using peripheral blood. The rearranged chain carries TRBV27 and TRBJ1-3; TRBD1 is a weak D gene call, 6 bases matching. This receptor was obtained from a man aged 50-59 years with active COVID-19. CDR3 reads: CASRLDGTSRNTIYF. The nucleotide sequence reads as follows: TGTGCCAGCAGATTGGACGGGACATCGCGAAACACCATATATTTT.